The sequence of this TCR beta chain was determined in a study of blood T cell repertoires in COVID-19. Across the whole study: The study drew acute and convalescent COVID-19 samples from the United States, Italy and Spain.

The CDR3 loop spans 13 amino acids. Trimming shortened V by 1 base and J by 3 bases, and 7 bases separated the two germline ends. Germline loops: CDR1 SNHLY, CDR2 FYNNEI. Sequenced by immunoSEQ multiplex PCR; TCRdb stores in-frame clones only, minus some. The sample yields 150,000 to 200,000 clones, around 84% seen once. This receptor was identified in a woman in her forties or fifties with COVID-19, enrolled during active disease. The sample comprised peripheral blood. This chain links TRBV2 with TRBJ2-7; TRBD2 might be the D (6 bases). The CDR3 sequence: CASSEVGGYEQYF. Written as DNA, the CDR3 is TGTGCCAGCAGTGAAGTGGGGGGCTACGAGCAGTACTTC.